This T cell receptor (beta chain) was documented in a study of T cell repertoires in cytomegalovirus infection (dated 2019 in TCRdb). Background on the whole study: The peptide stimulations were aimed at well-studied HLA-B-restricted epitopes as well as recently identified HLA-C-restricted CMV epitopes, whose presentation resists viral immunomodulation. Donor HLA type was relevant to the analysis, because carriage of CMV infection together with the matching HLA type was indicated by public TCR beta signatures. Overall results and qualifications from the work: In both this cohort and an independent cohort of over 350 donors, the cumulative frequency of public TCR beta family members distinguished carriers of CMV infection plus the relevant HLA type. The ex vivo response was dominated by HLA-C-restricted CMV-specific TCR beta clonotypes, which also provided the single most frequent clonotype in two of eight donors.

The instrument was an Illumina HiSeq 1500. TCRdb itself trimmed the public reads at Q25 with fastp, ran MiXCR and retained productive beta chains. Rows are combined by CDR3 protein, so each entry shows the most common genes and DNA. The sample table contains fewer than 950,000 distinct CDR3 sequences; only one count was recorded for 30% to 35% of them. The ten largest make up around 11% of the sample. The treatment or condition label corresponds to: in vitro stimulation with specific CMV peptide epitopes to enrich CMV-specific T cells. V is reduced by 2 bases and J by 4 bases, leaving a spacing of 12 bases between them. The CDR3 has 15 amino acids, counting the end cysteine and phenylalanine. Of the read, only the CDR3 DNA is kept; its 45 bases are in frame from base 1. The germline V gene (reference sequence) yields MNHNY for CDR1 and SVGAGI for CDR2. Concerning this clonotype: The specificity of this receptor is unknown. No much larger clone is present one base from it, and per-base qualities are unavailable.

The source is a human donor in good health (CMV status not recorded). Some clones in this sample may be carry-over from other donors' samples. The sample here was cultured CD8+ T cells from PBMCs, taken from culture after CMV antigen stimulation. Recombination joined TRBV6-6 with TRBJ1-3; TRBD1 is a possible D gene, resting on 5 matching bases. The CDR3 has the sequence CASSYPRQGGNTIYF. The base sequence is TGTGCCAGCAGTTACCCCCGCCAGGGAGGAAACACCATATATTTT.